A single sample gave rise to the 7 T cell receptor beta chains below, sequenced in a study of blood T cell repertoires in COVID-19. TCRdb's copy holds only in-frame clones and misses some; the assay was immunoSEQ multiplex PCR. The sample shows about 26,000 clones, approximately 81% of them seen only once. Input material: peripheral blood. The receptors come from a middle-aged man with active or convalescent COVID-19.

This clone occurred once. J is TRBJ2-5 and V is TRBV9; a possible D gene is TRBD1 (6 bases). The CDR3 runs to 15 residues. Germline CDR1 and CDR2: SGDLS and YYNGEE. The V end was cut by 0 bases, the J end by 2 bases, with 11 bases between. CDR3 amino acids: CASSVDTGRQETQYF. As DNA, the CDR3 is TGTGCCAGCAGCGTAGATACAGGGAGACAAGAGACCCAGTACTTC.

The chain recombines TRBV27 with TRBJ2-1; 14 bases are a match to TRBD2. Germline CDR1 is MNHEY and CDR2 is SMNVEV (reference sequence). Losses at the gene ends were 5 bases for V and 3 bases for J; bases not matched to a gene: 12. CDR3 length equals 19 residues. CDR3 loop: CASSPIPGLAGGIYNEQFF. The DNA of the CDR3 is TGTGCCAGCAGTCCGATTCCCGGACTAGCGGGAGGTATCTACAATGAGCAGTTCTTC.

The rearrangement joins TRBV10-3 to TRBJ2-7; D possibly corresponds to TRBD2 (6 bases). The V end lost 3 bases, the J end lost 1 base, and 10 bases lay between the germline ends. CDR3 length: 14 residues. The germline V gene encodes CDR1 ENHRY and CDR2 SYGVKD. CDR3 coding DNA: TGTGCCATCAGTGATCTGGAGGGGTCCTACGAGCAGTACTTC. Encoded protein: CAISDLEGSYEQYF.

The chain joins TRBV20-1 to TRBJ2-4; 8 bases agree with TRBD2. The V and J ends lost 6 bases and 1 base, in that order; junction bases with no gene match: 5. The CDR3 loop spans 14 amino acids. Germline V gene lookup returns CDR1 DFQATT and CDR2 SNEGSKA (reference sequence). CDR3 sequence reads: CSASSGKAKNIQYF. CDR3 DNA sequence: TGCAGTGCCAGTAGCGGGAAGGCCAAAAACATTCAGTACTTC.

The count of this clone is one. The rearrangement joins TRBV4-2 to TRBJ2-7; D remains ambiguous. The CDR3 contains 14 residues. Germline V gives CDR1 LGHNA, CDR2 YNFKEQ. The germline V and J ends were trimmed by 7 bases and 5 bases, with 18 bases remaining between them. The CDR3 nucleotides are TGTGCCAGCAACCTATACGAGAAGAGAGACGAGCAGTACTTC. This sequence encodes CASNLYEKRDEQYF.

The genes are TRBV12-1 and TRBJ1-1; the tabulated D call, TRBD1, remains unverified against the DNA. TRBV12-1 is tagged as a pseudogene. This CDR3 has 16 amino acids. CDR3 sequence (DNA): TGTGCCAGCAGCTTTGACCCCCGGGACACCCTAATAGGGGCTTTCTTT. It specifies CASSFDPRDTLIGAFF.

The CDR3 coding sequence is TGTGCCAGCAGCCAAGCGGAGGGAACTAATGAAAAACTGTTTTTT. Its translation is CASSQAEGTNEKLFF. This chain links TRBV4-2 with TRBJ1-4; the D is unclear. Germline V gene data show CDR1 as LGHNA and CDR2 as YNFKEQ. V dropped 1 base and J dropped 1 base, with 7 bases sitting between them. The CDR3 totals 15 residues.